This T cell receptor beta chain was observed in a study of lymphopenia after photon versus proton radiotherapy. General study points: Under photons, naive T cells and diversity fell while effector/memory populations rose. Oligoclonal CD8+ Temra expansion after nadir drove photon patients' diversity drop. In patients who died, overall survival fell as post-nadir TCR diversity dropped more. Better survival with proton therapy was suggested as possible, not demonstrated.

Clones were read by immunoSEQ multiplex PCR, and TCRdb kept only the in-frame ones, dropping some. The sample has roughly 61,000 clones; about 90% are singletons. Germline assignment: CDR1 SGHRS and CDR2 YFSETQ. This CDR3 has 16 amino acids. The germline V and J ends were trimmed by 0 bases and 3 bases, with 14 bases remaining between them. A remark on this clone: The antigen remains undetermined.

The sequencing used peripheral blood, collected from a patient treated with proton-based radiotherapy. The chain is built from TRBV5-1 and TRBJ2-3; the D gene is possibly TRBD2 (6 bases). The clonotype was recovered from an elderly man with esophageal cancer. Here the CDR3 DNA reads TGCGCCAGCAGCTTGGGATACCGCGGGACGACAGATACGCAGTATTTT. Translated, it gives CASSLGYRGTTDTQYF.